The rows below give T cell receptor beta chains drawn from one sample of a study of CD8 T cells in ankylosing spondylitis. TCRdb re-called the 5' RACE reads with MiXCR, one entry per CDR3 protein. The table shows 450,000 to 550,000 distinct CDR3 sequences, with roughly 5.2% occurring only once. The specimen was blood, either unsorted or a sorted T cell fraction (not recorded which). These receptors came from a male donor with ankylosing spondylitis. Each CDR3 is given without its conserved first and last residue. The order of the fields is J gene, V gene, CDR3 length, CDR3 protein.

j_call: TRBJ1-2
v_call: TRBV20-1
cdr3_length: 10
cdr3_aa: SASLTSKGYT

j_call: TRBJ2-3
v_call: TRBV7-9
cdr3_length: 13
cdr3_aa: ASSIGLVGTDTQY

j_call: TRBJ2-7
v_call: TRBV28
cdr3_length: 14
cdr3_aa: ASSEAIPGQGYEQY

j_call: TRBJ2-7
v_call: TRBV10-3
cdr3_length: 12
cdr3_aa: AISESGATYEQY

j_call: TRBJ1-6
v_call: TRBV6-2/TRBV6-3
cdr3_length: 12
cdr3_aa: ASIPQGTNSPLH

j_call: TRBJ1-1
v_call: TRBV12-3/TRBV12-4
cdr3_length: 12
cdr3_aa: ASRVGTGRTEAF

j_call: TRBJ2-7
v_call: TRBV12-3/TRBV12-4
cdr3_length: 11
cdr3_aa: ASSRQGAIEQY

j_call: TRBJ1-1
v_call: TRBV20-1
cdr3_length: 12
cdr3_aa: SARDPGGDTEAF

j_call: TRBJ2-7
v_call: TRBV5-1
cdr3_length: 12
cdr3_aa: ASSFGTESYEQY

j_call: TRBJ2-1
v_call: TRBV9
cdr3_length: 10
cdr3_aa: SWGRRPNEQF

j_call: TRBJ1-1
v_call: TRBV6-5
cdr3_length: 14
cdr3_aa: ASTYYLAGGTTEAF

j_call: TRBJ2-7
v_call: TRBV20-1
cdr3_length: 12
cdr3_aa: SALSGRAWYEQY

j_call: TRBJ2-3
v_call: TRBV5-1
cdr3_length: 12
cdr3_aa: ASSADRNTDTQY

j_call: TRBJ2-7
v_call: TRBV4-2
cdr3_length: 9
cdr3_aa: ASSQGNEQY

j_call: TRBJ1-1
v_call: TRBV23-1
cdr3_length: 13
cdr3_aa: ATLVPDRGGTEAF

j_call: TRBJ1-3
v_call: TRBV4-3
cdr3_length: 14
cdr3_aa: ASSQGYSQGGNTIY

j_call: TRBJ1-2
v_call: TRBV5-1
cdr3_length: 12
cdr3_aa: ASSLAIYNDGYT

j_call: TRBJ2-7
v_call: TRBV10-2
cdr3_length: 9
cdr3_aa: ASSPYHEQY

j_call: TRBJ2-3
v_call: TRBV6-5
cdr3_length: 13
cdr3_aa: ASSYYRRTEDTQY

j_call: TRBJ2-1
v_call: TRBV14
cdr3_length: 17
cdr3_aa: ASSHPSWTSGGKFYEQF

j_call: TRBJ2-7
v_call: TRBV12-3/TRBV12-4
cdr3_length: 14
cdr3_aa: ASSSGGGTGAYEQY

j_call: TRBJ1-6
v_call: TRBV6-1
cdr3_length: 12
cdr3_aa: ASNSRGPRSPLH

j_call: TRBJ1-5
v_call: TRBV28
cdr3_length: 12
cdr3_aa: ASTSEWGHQPQH

j_call: TRBJ1-5
v_call: TRBV20-1
cdr3_length: 13
cdr3_aa: SAPKSGASNQPQH

j_call: TRBJ1-1
v_call: TRBV6-1
cdr3_length: 13
cdr3_aa: ASSTTGTTNTEAF

j_call: TRBJ2-5
v_call: TRBV5-1
cdr3_length: 12
cdr3_aa: ASSLRGRGETQY

j_call: TRBJ2-7
v_call: TRBV29-1
cdr3_length: 11
cdr3_aa: SVIDQPTYEQY

j_call: TRBJ2-1
v_call: TRBV12-5
cdr3_length: 11
cdr3_aa: ASGQGRLDEQF

j_call: TRBJ1-3
v_call: TRBV6-5
cdr3_length: 10
cdr3_aa: ASKASGNTIY